Shown below are 24 T cell receptor beta chains from a single sample sequenced in a study of response to subunit inactivated influenza vaccine. TCRdb passed the RT-PCR reads through MiXCR, listing each CDR3 protein once. In the table there are more than 700,000 distinct CDR3 sequences, around 20% of which are singletons. Material: PBMCs from blood, obtained 4 to 6 days after vaccination. These receptors all stem from a man aged 45 to 65 who received an inactivated influenza vaccine.

This clonotype was seen more than once but under ten times. This rearrangement joins TRBV29-1 to TRBJ1-5, with 8 bases fitting TRBD1. J was trimmed by 5 bases and V by 4 bases; bases with no gene match: 4. The length of the CDR3 is 13 residues. The germline V gene has CDR1 SQVTM and CDR2 ANQGSEA. For the CDR3, the DNA is TGCAGCGTTGGGGACAGGACTTATCAGCCCCAGCATTTT. Encoded protein: CSVGDRTYQPQHF.

In regard to this clonotype: The junction and the germline gene differ at one end; a read error may be behind it. The chain recombines TRBV2 with TRBJ2-3; the match to TRBD2 covers 15 bases. The CDR3 is made up of 18 amino acids. Germline V lookup: CDR1 SNHLY, CDR2 FYNNEI. This chain's CDR3 is CACSRLGTSGRTTDTQYF. In DNA, the CDR3 is TGTGCCTGCAGCCGCCTTGGGACTAGCGGGAGGACCACAGATACGCAGTATTTT.

This clonotype was picked up many times. This chain joins TRBV7-2 and TRBJ2-5, with a tentative D call TRBD1 (5 bases). CDR3 size: 14 residues. V gave up 2 bases and J gave up 4 bases, with 11 bases separating them. The V gene's germline CDR1 is SGHTA and CDR2 FQGNSA. The CDR3 DNA follows: TGTGCCAGCAGCTTAAGCAGGGCGGTAGAGACCCAGTACTTC. Translated: CASSLSRAVETQYF. Complete variable domain (other parts from reference TRBV7-2 and TRBJ2-5): GAGVSQSPSNKVTEKGKDVELRCDPISGHTALYWYRQSLGQGLEFLIYFQGNSAPDKSGLPSDRFSAERTGGSVSTLTIQRTQQEDSAVYLCASSLSRAVETQYFGPGTRLLVL.

The chain joins TRBV29-1 to TRBJ2-2, with a weak D call TRBD1 (6 bases). Trimming removed 7 bases from V and 1 base from J, with 13 bases in between. The CDR3 is 14 residues long. Germline CDR1 SQVTM, CDR2 ANQGSEA. CDR3 nucleotide sequence: TGCAGCGGTGTGGGGGCCCTGAACACCGGGGAGCTGTTTTTT. Translated, it gives CSGVGALNTGELFF.

The chain couples TRBV14 to TRBJ2-3; TRBD2 is a possible D gene (6 bases). Trimming pared 1 base from V and 6 bases from J, leaving 14 bases between. CDR3 length: 15 residues. CDR1 is SGHDN and CDR2 is FVKESK in the germline V gene. CDR3: CASSQVSALADTQYF. CDR3 in DNA: TGTGCCAGCAGCCAAGTGTCGGCCCTAGCGGATACGCAGTATTTT.

The chain uses TRBV29-1 and TRBJ2-4; the D is unclear. The CDR3 is 16 amino acids. Germline V CDR1 and CDR2: SQVTM, ANQGSEA. V was trimmed by 3 bases and J by 0 bases, leaving 15 bases between them. CDR3 in DNA: TGCAGCGTTGAGAGGTTCGATTCCTTAGCCAAAAACATTCAGTACTTC. Protein: CSVERFDSLAKNIQYF.

The V gene is TRBV29-1, the J gene TRBJ2-5; 7 bases map to TRBD1. The CDR3 runs to 14 residues. Per germline, CDR1 SQVTM and CDR2 ANQGSEA. V trimming: 7 bases; J trimming: 4 bases; junction bases outside the gene matches: 12. In DNA, the CDR3 is TGCAGCGCGCAACTCTCCGGGACAGCAGAGACCCAGTACTTC. It codes for CSAQLSGTAETQYF.

The rearrangement links TRBV18 to TRBJ2-1; D ambiguous. The CDR3 is made up of 14 amino acids. Germline assignment: CDR1 KGHSH and CDR2 LQKENI. V gave up 3 bases and J gave up 8 bases, with 14 bases separating them. The chain's CDR3 is CASSPHPPYDEQFF. As DNA, the CDR3 is TGTGCCAGCTCACCCCACCCCCCTTACGATGAGCAGTTCTTC.

V is TRBV7-9 and J is TRBJ1-1, with D hard to call. Germline V lookup: CDR1 SEHNR, CDR2 FQNEAQ (reference sequence). V lost 2 bases and J lost 1, with 8 bases in between. The CDR3 totals 14 residues. This chain's CDR3 is CASSLSSTNTEAFF. CDR3 DNA sequence: TGTGCCAGCAGCTTATCCAGCACGAACACTGAAGCTTTCTTT.

The chain is built from TRBV3-1 and TRBJ2-5; D possibly corresponds to TRBD2 (5 bases). Trimming pared 1 base from V and 5 bases from J, leaving 8 bases between. Germline V CDR1 and CDR2: LGHDT, YNNKEL (reference sequence). The CDR3 length is 13 residues. CDR3 sequence: CASSQAGSETQYF. CDR3 nucleotides: TGTGCCAGCAGCCAAGCGGGATCGGAGACCCAGTACTTC.

The CDR3 region is CASSAGPYDEQFF. CDR3 nucleotide sequence: TGTGCCAGCAGCGCGGGACCTTACGATGAGCAGTTCTTC. This sequence joins TRBV7-2 and TRBJ2-1, with TRBD2 as a possible D gene (6 bases). The CDR3 spans 13 residues. Trimming took off 5 bases at V and 8 bases at J, with 13 bases between the two ends. CDR1 is SGHTA, CDR2 FQGNSA, per germline. The complete variable domain, with remaining parts taken from reference TRBV7-2 and TRBJ2-1, reads GAGVSQSPSNKVTEKGKDVELRCDPISGHTALYWYRQSLGQGLEFLIYFQGNSAPDKSGLPSDRFSAERTGGSVSTLTIQRTQQEDSAVYLCASSAGPYDEQFFGPGTRLTVL.

V usage is TRBV18 and J usage is TRBJ2-1, with 7 bases matching TRBD1. Germline trimming cut 5 bases from V and 0 bases from J; bases unmatched to any gene: 4. Germline-derived CDR1 and CDR2 are KGHSH and LQKENI. The CDR3 totals 15 residues. The CDR3 coding sequence is TGTGCCAGCTCAGTGGACAGGCACTCCTACAATGAGCAGTTCTTC. This gives the protein CASSVDRHSYNEQFF.

V usage is TRBV12-3 or TRBV12-4 and J usage is TRBJ2-3, with a possible D match to TRBD2 (6 bases). The V gene lost 3 bases and the J gene lost 4 bases, with 8 bases spanning the gap. The length of the CDR3 is 13 residues. CDR3 nucleotides: TGTGCCAGCAGTTTGGGGAGGTCAGATACGCAGTATTTT. It is translated as CASSLGRSDTQYF.

This clonotype is a singleton in its sample. The chain employs TRBV6-2 or TRBV6-3 and TRBJ2-5, with 7 bases identical to TRBD2. Germline lookup yields CDR1 MNHEY and CDR2 SVGEGT. The CDR3 sequence is 16 residues long. Trimming removed 2 bases from V and 4 bases from J; junction bases left unmatched: 10. CDR3: CASSYRGLENSETQYF. The DNA for the CDR3 is TGTGCCAGCAGTTACCGCGGACTAGAAAATTCAGAGACCCAGTACTTC.

The V call is TRBV20-1, the J call TRBJ2-1; TRBD2 matches at 8 bases. This CDR3 has 11 amino acids. V was clipped by 6 bases and J by 15 bases; unmatched bases: 10. From germline, CDR1 is DFQATT and CDR2 SNEGSKA (reference sequence). The CDR3 is CSATPGTRGFF. The CDR3 nucleotides read TGCAGTGCCACCCCCGGGACTAGAGGGTTCTTC.

This clonotype was seen a handful of times. The chain recombines TRBV5-1 with TRBJ2-1; 13 bases match TRBD2. V was clipped by 4 bases and J by 5 bases; unmatched bases: 3. Germline CDR1 is SGHRS and CDR2 is YFSETQ. The CDR3 extends over 15 amino acids. CDR3 DNA: TGCGCCAGCAGCACTAGCGGGAGGGCCGACAATGAGCAGTTCTTC. This codes for CASSTSGRADNEQFF. Complete variable domain (other parts from reference TRBV5-1 and TRBJ2-1): KAGVTQTPRYLIKTRGQQVTLSCSPISGHRSVSWYQQTPGQGLQFLFEYFSETQRNKGNFPGRFSGRQFSNSRSEMNVSTLELGDSALYLCASSTSGRADNEQFFGPGTRLTVL.

The chain carries TRBV12-3 or TRBV12-4 and TRBJ2-5, with TRBD2 identical over 14 bases. V shed 5 bases, J shed 4 bases, and the junction held 9 bases outside the gene matches. The CDR3 runs to 17 residues. The CDR3 bases are TGTGCCAGCAGTCCGGGACTAGCGGGAGATCTGGGAGAGACCCAGTACTTC. This codes for CASSPGLAGDLGETQYF.

J is TRBJ2-7 and V is TRBV5-5; 7 bases line up with TRBD2. Germline V gene sequence: CDR1 SGHKS, CDR2 YYEKEE (reference sequence). The CDR3 has 16 residues. The V gene end was trimmed by 3 bases and the J gene end by 3 bases; junction bases not matched to a gene: 12. CDR3 sequence (DNA): TGTGCCAGCAGCTGGGGCTCGGGAGGTAAGGGCTACGAGCAGTACTTC. Protein: CASSWGSGGKGYEQYF. The complete variable domain, with remaining parts taken from reference TRBV5-5 and TRBJ2-7, reads DAGVTQSPTHLIKTRGQQVTLRCSPISGHKSVSWYQQVLGQGPQFIFQYYEKEERGRGNFPDRFSARQFPNYSSELNVNALLLGDSALYLCASSWGSGGKGYEQYFGPGTRLTVT.

V is TRBV7-2 and J is TRBJ2-3, with D uncertain. Germline V CDR1 and CDR2: SGHTA, FQGNSA. Trimming shortened V by 5 bases and J by 3 bases, and 15 bases separated the two germline ends. The CDR3 runs 15 residues. The CDR3: CASSPGPIGTDTQYF. The CDR3 region has the DNA TGTGCCAGCAGCCCAGGCCCCATAGGAACAGATACGCAGTATTTT.

This clonotype was seen a handful of times. The chain is built from TRBV20-1 and TRBJ2-7; 11 nucleotides agree with TRBD2. The CDR3 is made up of 14 amino acids. The V gene end was trimmed by 1 base and the J gene end by 4 bases; junction bases not matched to a gene: 3. Looked up from germline, CDR1 is DFQATT and CDR2 is SNEGSKA (reference sequence). CDR3 loop: CSARGPSGRYEQYF. Here the CDR3 DNA reads TGCAGTGCTAGAGGGCCTAGCGGGAGGTACGAGCAGTACTTC.

The chain joins TRBV7-9 to TRBJ2-5; tentatively, D is TRBD1 (5 bases). The germline V gene encodes CDR1 SEHNR and CDR2 FQNEAQ (reference sequence). Trimming took 4 bases from V and 10 from J, leaving 22 bases between them. This CDR3 spans 15 amino acids. The CDR3 loop is CASSSIDRWGQDQYF. DNA of the CDR3: TGTGCCAGCAGCTCCATTGATCGGTGGGGCCAGGACCAGTACTTC. The whole variable domain, remainder taken from reference TRBV7-9 and TRBJ2-5, is DTGVSQNPRHKITKRGQNVTFRCDPISEHNRLYWYRQTLGQGPEFLTYFQNEAQLEKSRLLSDRFSAERPKGSFSTLEIQRTEQGDSAMYLCASSSIDRWGQDQYFGPGTRLLVL.

The genes are TRBV6-5 and TRBJ2-7, with D possibly being TRBD2 (5 bases). The CDR3 totals 13 residues. With 3 bases removed from V and 7 bases from J, the gap between germline ends came to 13 bases. CDR1 MNHEY and CDR2 SVGAGI come from the germline V gene. Here the CDR3 reads CASSYFGGYEQYF. The CDR3 nucleotides are TGTGCCAGCAGTTATTTCGGAGGTTATGAGCAGTACTTC.

This clonotype was seen ten or more times. The rearrangement uses TRBV5-1 and TRBJ2-3; the D is unclear. The germline V and J ends were trimmed by 0 bases and 2 bases, with 7 bases remaining between them. Germline V CDR1 and CDR2: SGHRS, YFSETQ. There are 14 residues in the CDR3. The CDR3 region has the DNA TGCGCCAGCAGCTTGGCCTTGAACACAGATACGCAGTATTTT. This sequence encodes CASSLALNTDTQYF.

This clonotype turned up a few times. V is TRBV10-2 and J is TRBJ2-2; the D call may be TRBD1 or TRBD2 (5 bases each). This CDR3 contains 16 residues. Trimming shortened V by 6 bases and J by 0 bases, and 14 bases separated the two germline ends. Per the germline V gene, CDR1 is WSHSY and CDR2 is SAAADI. The CDR3 DNA is TGCGCCAGCAGCTCCTCCGGGACCGCGAACACCGGGGAGCTGTTTTTT. Amino acid sequence: CASSSSGTANTGELFF.